Listed below are T cell receptor beta chains from one sample, sequenced in a study of regulatory T cells in long-lasting Graves disease. From the multiplex PCR reads, TCRdb called clonotypes with MiXCR, one entry per CDR3 protein. The table records 400,000 to 500,000 distinct CDR3 sequences, 21% of them present only once. The input for sequencing was peripheral blood mononuclear cells (PBMCs), taken when the disease was refractory, from a patient treated with antithyroid drugs. The origin of the receptors is a female donor with Graves disease. Each CDR3 is given with its conserved first and last residue. The order of the fields is V gene, J gene, CDR3 length, clone size, D gene, CDR3 DNA, CDR3 protein. A D gene is named only where the DNA matches it firmly. A clone size is listed for some rows: how often the clone was seen (once, few, many), or a class if it is expanded.

V: TRBV5-1
J: TRBJ1-2
length: 15
size: -
D: -
DNA: TGCGCCAGCAGCTCATCTCCCGGGCTGGGCTATGGCTACACCTTC
CDR3: CASSSSPGLGYGYTF

V: TRBV7-9
J: TRBJ1-5
length: 15
size: -
D: -
DNA: TGTGCCAGCAGCTTTACGGGGGCCGGCAATCAGCCCCAGCATTTT
CDR3: CASSFTGAGNQPQHF

V: TRBV9
J: TRBJ2-7
length: 15
size: -
D: TRBD2
DNA: TGTGCCAGCAGCGCTTCTAGCGGGAGCTCCTACGAGCAGTACTTC
CDR3: CASSASSGSSYEQYF

V: TRBV19
J: TRBJ1-1
length: 15
size: many
D: -
DNA: TGTGCCAGTAGTATAGAAGGAGGACTGAACACTGAAGCTTTCTTT
CDR3: CASSIEGGLNTEAFF

V: TRBV9
J: TRBJ2-5
length: 16
size: -
D: TRBD1
DNA: TGTGCCAGCAGCGTCACTGGGGGACAGACGCAAGAGACCCAGTACTTC
CDR3: CASSVTGGQTQETQYF

V: TRBV6-1
J: TRBJ1-2
length: 14
size: -
D: TRBD1
DNA: TGTGCCAGCAGGGGGACAGGGTCCCGCTATGGCTACACCTTC
CDR3: CASRGTGSRYGYTF

V: TRBV2
J: TRBJ1-4
length: 13
size: many
D: -
DNA: TGTGCCAGCAGTGTAAGGAGTAGTGAAAAACTGTTTTTT
CDR3: CASSVRSSEKLFF

V: TRBV15
J: TRBJ2-5
length: 13
size: many
D: -
DNA: TGTGCCACCAGCACAGACGGCCAGGAGACCCAGTACTTC
CDR3: CATSTDGQETQYF

V: TRBV2
J: TRBJ1-5
length: 14
size: many
D: -
DNA: TGTGCCGGCCCCGACCTGAATAGCAATCAGCCCCAGCATTTT
CDR3: CAGPDLNSNQPQHF

V: TRBV5-8
J: TRBJ1-5
length: 12
size: -
D: -
DNA: TGTGCCAGCACCACAGTTTATCAGCCCCAGCATTTT
CDR3: CASTTVYQPQHF

V: TRBV3-1
J: TRBJ2-5
length: 15
size: many
D: TRBD2
DNA: TGTGCCAGCAGCCAGATAGCGGGCGCCACGGCGCCCCAGTACTTC
CDR3: CASSQIAGATAPQYF

V: TRBV6-2/TRBV6-3
J: TRBJ2-7
length: 15
size: -
D: -
DNA: TGTGCCAGCAACCCGACAAGCTCGCTCTCCTACGAGCAGTACTTC
CDR3: CASNPTSSLSYEQYF

V: TRBV6-1
J: TRBJ1-1
length: 13
size: -
D: TRBD1
DNA: TGTGCCAGCAGTAAACGACAGGGGGAGGAAGCTTTCTTT
CDR3: CASSKRQGEEAFF

V: TRBV28
J: TRBJ1-1
length: 13
size: many
D: -
DNA: TGTGCCAGCAGTTTCCGCAGGGGCACTGAAGCTTTCTTT
CDR3: CASSFRRGTEAFF

V: TRBV28
J: TRBJ2-5
length: 17
size: many
D: TRBD1
DNA: TGTGCCAGCAGTACGGGACAGGGGGCAGGCGATATGAAGACCCAGTACTTC
CDR3: CASSTGQGAGDMKTQYF

V: TRBV15
J: TRBJ1-5
length: 15
size: few
D: -
DNA: TGTGCCACCAGCAGAGGACCCCAGGCGAGTCAGCCCCAGCATTTT
CDR3: CATSRGPQASQPQHF

V: TRBV19
J: TRBJ1-1
length: 12
size: -
D: TRBD1
DNA: TGTGCCAGTAGTCTGACAGGGGATGAAGCTTTCTTT
CDR3: CASSLTGDEAFF